This TCR beta chain was found in a study of blood T cell repertoires in COVID-19. Clones were read by immunoSEQ multiplex PCR, and TCRdb kept only the in-frame ones, dropping some. The table has about 110,000 clones, about 83% seen once. V shed 6 bases, J shed 7 bases, and the junction held 9 bases outside the gene matches. The V gene's germline CDR1 is LNHDA and CDR2 SQIVND (reference sequence). CDR3 length: 15 amino acids. This clonotype was sampled from a woman aged 70 to 79 with acute or convalescent COVID-19. V gene TRBV19 combines with J gene TRBJ1-5; TRBD1 agrees at 10 bases. The sequencing input was peripheral blood. CDR3 DNA: TGTGCCAGTAGGATTGGGACAGGGGAAGGGCAGCCCCAGCATTTT. This translates into CASRIGTGEGQPQHF.